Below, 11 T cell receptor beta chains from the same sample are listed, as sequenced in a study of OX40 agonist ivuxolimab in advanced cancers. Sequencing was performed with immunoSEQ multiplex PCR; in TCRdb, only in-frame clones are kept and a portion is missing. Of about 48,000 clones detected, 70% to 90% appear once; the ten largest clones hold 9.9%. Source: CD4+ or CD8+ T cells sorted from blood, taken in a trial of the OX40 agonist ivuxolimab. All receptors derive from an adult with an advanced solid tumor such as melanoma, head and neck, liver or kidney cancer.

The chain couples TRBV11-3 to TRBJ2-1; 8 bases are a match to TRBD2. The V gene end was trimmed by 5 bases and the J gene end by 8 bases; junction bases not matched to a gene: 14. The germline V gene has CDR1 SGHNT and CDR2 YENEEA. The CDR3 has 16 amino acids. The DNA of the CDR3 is TGTGCCAGCAGCCCCCGCGGGGGGCGTATCTTGGATGAGCAGTTCTTC. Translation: CASSPRGGRILDEQFF.

The CDR3 nucleotides are TGTGCCAGTAGCCCCACAGGGGGGACTACCTACGAGCAGTACTTC. Translated: CASSPTGGTTYEQYF. This sequence joins TRBV19 and TRBJ2-7; D possibly corresponds to TRBD1 (8 bases). Germline V gene data show CDR1 as LNHDA and CDR2 as SQIVND (reference sequence). Between the trimmed V and J ends, which lost 6 bases and 2 bases, there was a span of 17 bases. The CDR3 covers 15 residues.

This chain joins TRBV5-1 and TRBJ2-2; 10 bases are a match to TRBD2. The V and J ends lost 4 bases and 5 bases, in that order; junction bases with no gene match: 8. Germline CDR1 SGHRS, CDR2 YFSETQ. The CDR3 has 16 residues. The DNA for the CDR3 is TGCGCCAGCAGCCCCGGCACACTAGCGGGAACCGGGGAGCTGTTTTTT. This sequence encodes CASSPGTLAGTGELFF.

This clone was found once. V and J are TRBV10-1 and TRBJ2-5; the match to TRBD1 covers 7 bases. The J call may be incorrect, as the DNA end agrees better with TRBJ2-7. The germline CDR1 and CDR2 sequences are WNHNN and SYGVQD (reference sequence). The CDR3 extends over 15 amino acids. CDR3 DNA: TGCGCCAGCAGTGAGACAGGGGCTAGGGCCTACGAGCAGTACTTC. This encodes CASSETGARAYEQYF.

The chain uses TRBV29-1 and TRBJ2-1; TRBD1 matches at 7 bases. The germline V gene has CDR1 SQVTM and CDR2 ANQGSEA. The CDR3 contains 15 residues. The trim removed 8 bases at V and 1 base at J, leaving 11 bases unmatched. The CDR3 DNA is TGCAGCTCCCTACCCAGGACAGGATCCTACAATGAGCAGTTCTTC. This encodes CSSLPRTGSYNEQFF.

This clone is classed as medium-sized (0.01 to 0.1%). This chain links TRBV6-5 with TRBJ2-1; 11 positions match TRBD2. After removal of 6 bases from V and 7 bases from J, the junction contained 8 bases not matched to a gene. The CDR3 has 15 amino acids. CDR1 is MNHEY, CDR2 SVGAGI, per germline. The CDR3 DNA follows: TGTGCCAGCAGGCCGATAGCGGGAGGGAGGAATGAGCAGTTCTTC. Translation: CASRPIAGGRNEQFF.

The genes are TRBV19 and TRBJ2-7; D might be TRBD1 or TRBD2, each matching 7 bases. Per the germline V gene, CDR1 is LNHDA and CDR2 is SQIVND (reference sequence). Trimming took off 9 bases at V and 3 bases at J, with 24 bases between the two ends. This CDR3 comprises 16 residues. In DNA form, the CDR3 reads TGTGCCAGCGCCCCCGGGACAGTTCGGGGGGACTACGAGCAGTACTTC. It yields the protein CASAPGTVRGDYEQYF.

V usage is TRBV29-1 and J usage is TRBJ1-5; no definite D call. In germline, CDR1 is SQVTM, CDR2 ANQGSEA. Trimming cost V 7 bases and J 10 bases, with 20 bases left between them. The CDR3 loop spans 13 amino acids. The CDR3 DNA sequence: TGCAGCGGTTCGGCAGGTGCTTGGGGACCCCAGCATTTT. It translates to CSGSAGAWGPQHF.

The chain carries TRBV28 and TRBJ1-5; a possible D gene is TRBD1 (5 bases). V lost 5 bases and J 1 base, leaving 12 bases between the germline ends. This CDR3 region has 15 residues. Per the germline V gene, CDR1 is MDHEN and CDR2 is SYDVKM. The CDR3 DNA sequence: TGTGCCAGCAGTCCCTCGGGACGCAGCAATCAGCCCCAGCATTTT. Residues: CASSPSGRSNQPQHF. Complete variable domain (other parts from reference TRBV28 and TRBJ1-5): DVKVTQSSRYLVKRTGEKVFLECVQDMDHENMFWYRQDPGLGLRLIYFSYDVKMKEKGDIPEGYSVSREKKERFSLILESASTNQTSMYLCASSPSGRSNQPQHFGDGTRLSIL.

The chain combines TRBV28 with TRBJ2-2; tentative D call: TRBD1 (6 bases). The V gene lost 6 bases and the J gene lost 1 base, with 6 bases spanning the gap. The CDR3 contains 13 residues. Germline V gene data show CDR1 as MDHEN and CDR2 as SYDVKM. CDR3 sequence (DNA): TGTGCCAGCAGGACAGGGAACACCGGGGAGCTGTTTTTT. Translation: CASRTGNTGELFF.

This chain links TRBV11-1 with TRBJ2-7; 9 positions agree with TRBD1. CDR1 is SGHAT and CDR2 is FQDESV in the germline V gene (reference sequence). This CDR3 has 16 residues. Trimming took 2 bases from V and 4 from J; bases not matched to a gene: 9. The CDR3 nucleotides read TGTGCCAGCAGCTTACACTCAGGGACAGGGAGTTACGAGCAGTACTTC. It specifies CASSLHSGTGSYEQYF.